The next 27 T cell receptor beta chains were all read from a single sample in a study of blood T cell repertoires in COVID-19. Clones were read by immunoSEQ multiplex PCR, and TCRdb kept only the in-frame ones, dropping some. The sample lists 170,000 or so clones; more than 70% were seen once. Sample: peripheral blood. The receptors derive from a middle-aged man with active or convalescent COVID-19.

The CDR3, as DNA: TGTGCCAGCAGTTCCCGAGGTCAGGGCAGGGCTAATGAAAAACTGTTTTTT. Protein product: CASSSRGQGRANEKLFF. The chain joins TRBV28 to TRBJ1-4, with a possible D match to TRBD1 (5 bases). This CDR3 region has 17 residues. Germline V gene data show CDR1 as MDHEN and CDR2 as SYDVKM. V lost 4 bases and J lost 3, with 18 bases in between.

The chain combines TRBV5-1 with TRBJ2-6, with a tentative D call TRBD1 (6 bases). CDR1 is SGHRS and CDR2 is YFSETQ in the germline V gene. Trimming took off 4 bases at V and 0 bases at J, with 17 bases between the two ends. CDR3 length: 18 residues. This CDR3 is CASSGTGRWGSGANVLTF. The CDR3 nucleotides are TGCGCCAGCAGCGGAACAGGGCGGTGGGGCTCTGGGGCCAACGTCCTGACTTTC. Supplemented by reference TRBV5-1 and TRBJ2-6, the full variable domain reads KAGVTQTPRYLIKTRGQQVTLSCSPISGHRSVSWYQQTPGQGLQFLFEYFSETQRNKGNFPGRFSGRQFSNSRSEMNVSTLELGDSALYLCASSGTGRWGSGANVLTFGAGSRLTVL.

In its sample, this clone was seen a few times. V is TRBV14 and J is TRBJ2-3, with no clear D. Looked up from germline, CDR1 is SGHDN and CDR2 is FVKESK. V gave up 4 bases and J gave up 2 bases, with 10 bases separating them. The CDR3 runs to 14 residues. The CDR3 region is CASSPSRSTDTQYF. In DNA, the CDR3 is TGTGCCAGCAGCCCCTCTAGATCCACAGATACGCAGTATTTT.

The chain combines TRBV18 with TRBJ2-5, with 12 bases matching TRBD1. This CDR3 spans 14 amino acids. Per germline, CDR1 KGHSH and CDR2 LQKENI. The V and J ends lost 3 bases and 7 bases, in that order; junction bases with no gene match: 3. This CDR3 is CASSPGQGAATQYF. CDR3 in DNA: TGTGCCAGCTCACCGGGACAGGGGGCGGCGACCCAGTACTTC.

The chain couples TRBV12-3 or TRBV12-4 to TRBJ2-7, with D possibly being TRBD1 (5 bases). Trimming removed 3 bases at V and 3 bases at J, with 9 bases between. This CDR3 region has 13 residues. CDR3: CASSFVQGYEQYF. CDR3 DNA sequence: TGTGCCAGCAGTTTCGTGCAGGGCTACGAGCAGTACTTC.

This clone was observed a few times. The genes are TRBV13 and TRBJ1-5; no clear D. Trimming stripped 3 bases from V and 4 bases from J, with 4 bases between. CDR1 and CDR2 from the germline V gene are PRHDT and FYEKMQ (reference sequence). The CDR3 spans 12 residues. CDR3 loop: CASSFRNQPQHF. The CDR3 DNA reads TGTGCCAGCAGCTTCAGAAATCAGCCCCAGCATTTT.

The chain uses TRBV28 and TRBJ1-5, with unresolved D. Trimming left V 3 bases short and J 5 bases short, with 11 bases between. The CDR3 runs 14 residues. The germline CDR1 and CDR2 sequences are MDHEN and SYDVKM. CDR3 residues: CASSLRETHQPQHF. The CDR3 bases are TGTGCCAGCAGTTTGAGGGAAACACATCAGCCCCAGCATTTT.

The table lists this clone with a few counts. The chain links TRBV12-3 or TRBV12-4 to TRBJ1-4; 11 bases map to TRBD1. The CDR3 is 13 amino acids. V was pared by 6 bases and J by 6 bases, with 0 bases of the junction left unmatched. The CDR3 loop is CASRGQGDEKLFF. The CDR3 DNA reads TGTGCCAGCAGGGGACAGGGGGATGAAAAACTGTTTTTT.

CDR3 sequence (DNA): TGTGCCAGCAGTTATATCAGGACACCTGGGGCCAACGTCCTGACTTTC. This gives the protein CASSYIRTPGANVLTF. The J gene is TRBJ2-6, the V gene TRBV6-5, with a tentative D call TRBD1 (5 bases). V lost 3 bases and J 2 bases, leaving 11 bases between the germline ends. The CDR3 runs to 16 residues. Germline V gene data show CDR1 as MNHEY and CDR2 as SVGAGI.

The rearrangement joins TRBV7-2 to TRBJ2-1; weak D call: TRBD1 (5 bases). V was clipped by 0 bases and J by 0 bases, with 6 bases between them. CDR1 SGHTA and CDR2 FQGNSA come from the germline V gene. The CDR3 is made up of 15 amino acids. DNA of the CDR3: TGTGCCAGCAGCTTAGCTCAGGGCTCCTACAATGAGCAGTTCTTC. It specifies CASSLAQGSYNEQFF.

The chain recombines TRBV10-2 with TRBJ2-7; 14 nucleotides line up with TRBD2. Losses at the gene ends were 4 bases for V and 5 bases for J; bases not matched to a gene: 4. There are 15 residues in the CDR3. Looked up from germline, CDR1 is WSHSY and CDR2 is SAAADI. The CDR3 region has the DNA TGCGCCAGCAGTGTGACTAGCGGGAGGGCCAACGAGCAGTACTTC. Protein product: CASSVTSGRANEQYF.

The chain has TRBV29-1 and TRBJ2-2; no clear D. The CDR3 consists of 14 residues. Germline lookup yields CDR1 SQVTM and CDR2 ANQGSEA. The ends were cut back, 5 bases at V and 3 bases at J, with 13 bases in the middle. CDR3 loop: CSVSKTSYTGELFF. The CDR3 DNA is TGCAGCGTTAGTAAGACTTCCTACACCGGGGAGCTGTTTTTT.

This sequence joins TRBV6-5 and TRBJ2-5; 7 bases line up with TRBD1. V was pared by 4 bases and J by 4 bases, with 6 bases of the junction left unmatched. Germline CDR1 reads MNHEY; CDR2 reads SVGAGI. CDR3 length: 14 amino acids. The DNA of the CDR3 is TGTGCCAGCAGTTTCACAGGGGTATCAGAGACCCAGTACTTC. Its protein is CASSFTGVSETQYF.

The chain joins TRBV6-5 to TRBJ2-7; TRBD2 aligns across 9 bases. CDR3 size: 12 residues. CDR1 MNHEY and CDR2 SVGAGI come from the germline V gene. Trimming took 4 bases from V and 12 from J; bases not matched to a gene: 7. The CDR3 DNA reads as TGTGCCAGCAGTTCCGGGACTAGCCGGACGTACTTC. Protein product: CASSSGTSRTYF.

The chain carries TRBV19 and TRBJ1-5; D unresolved. V was clipped by 5 bases and J by 0 bases, with 11 bases between them. The CDR3 sequence is 15 residues long. Germline CDR1 and CDR2: LNHDA and SQIVND (reference sequence). The CDR3 loop reads CASSSQRNSNQPQHF. The CDR3 bases are TGTGCCAGTAGTTCACAGAGAAATAGCAATCAGCCCCAGCATTTT.

This clone was seen only a few times. The gene calls are TRBV5-8 and TRBJ1-5; the match to TRBD1 covers 8 bases. The length of the CDR3 is 14 residues. The V gene's germline CDR1 is SGHTS and CDR2 YDEGEE. V lost 6 bases, J lost 5 bases, and 7 bases stayed unmatched. Here the CDR3 reads CASTRGQGYQPQHF. The CDR3 DNA sequence: TGTGCCAGCACCCGAGGACAGGGCTATCAGCCCCAGCATTTT.

The chain joins TRBV19 to TRBJ2-6; TRBD1 matches at 7 bases. Germline assignment: CDR1 LNHDA and CDR2 SQIVND (reference sequence). V was pared by 5 bases and J by 2 bases, with 3 bases of the junction left unmatched. This CDR3 region has 15 residues. CDR3: CASSVQGTGANVLTF. The CDR3 DNA reads TGTGCCAGTAGTGTACAGGGGACTGGGGCCAACGTCCTGACTTTC.

The V gene is TRBV5-1, the J gene TRBJ2-1; 12 nucleotides line up with TRBD2. Germline CDR1 reads SGHRS; CDR2 reads YFSETQ. The CDR3 totals 21 residues. The J segment lost 9 bases and the V segment lost 3 bases, leaving 25 bases of the junction unmatched. CDR3 nucleotides: TGCGCCAGCAGCTCCCATGATACCGGGACTAGCGGGCGAATGAATGAAGCTGAGCAGTTCTTC. It codes for CASSSHDTGTSGRMNEAEQFF.

This clone showed up just a few times. The junction departs from germline at one end; a sequencing error may be responsible. This chain joins TRBV20-1 and TRBJ2-1; TRBD2 matches at 7 bases. The CDR3 is 14 amino acids. The V gene's germline CDR1 is DFQATT and CDR2 SNEGSKA (reference sequence). The CDR3 DNA reads as TGCAGTGCTAGTGGTAGCGGGTCCTTCAATGAGCAGTTCTTC. This codes for CSASGSGSFNEQFF.

The gene calls are TRBV10-3 and TRBJ1-2; no definite D call. The CDR3 loop spans 12 amino acids. V lost 3 bases and J lost 8, with 10 bases in between. Germline assignment: CDR1 ENHRY and CDR2 SYGVKD. CDR3 bases: TGTGCCATCAGTGACTTTGAGTACGGCTACACCTTC. Residues: CAISDFEYGYTF.

The genes are TRBV24-1 and TRBJ1-2; TRBD1 agrees at 9 bases. The CDR3 sequence is 14 residues long. V lost 5 bases and J lost 6; bases outside the gene matches: 6. Germline CDR1 is KGHDR and CDR2 is SFDVKD. The CDR3 DNA is TGTGCCACCAGTGTGGGACAGGGAATAGATGGCTACACCTTC. Translating gives CATSVGQGIDGYTF.

The table lists this clone with a count of one. The J gene is TRBJ2-5, the V gene TRBV7-2; TRBD1 agrees at 10 bases. Germline V CDR1 and CDR2: SGHTA, FQGNSA. V gave up 4 bases and J gave up 3 bases; unmatched junction bases: 2. The CDR3 has 14 amino acids. The CDR3 coding sequence is TGTGCCAGCAGCTCGACAGGGGGCGAAGAGACCCAGTACTTC. Protein: CASSSTGGEETQYF.

The chain couples TRBV6-5 to TRBJ2-5, with 10 bases that match TRBD2. V lost 8 bases, J lost 1 base, and 4 bases stayed unmatched. The CDR3 covers 14 residues. Germline CDR1 reads MNHEY; CDR2 reads SVGAGI. CDR3 in amino acids: CASLKRGGQETQYF. CDR3 nucleotide sequence: TGTGCCAGCCTAAAGCGGGGGGGCCAAGAGACCCAGTACTTC.

J is TRBJ2-4 and V is TRBV10-1; no reliable D call. Trimming left V 2 bases short and J 5 bases short, with 16 bases between. CDR3 length: 16 amino acids. Germline values: CDR1 WNHNN, CDR2 SYGVQD (reference sequence). For the CDR3, the DNA is TGCGCCAGCAGTGAGAACTCCCGGCGGAACGAAAACATTCAGTACTTC. Its translation is CASSENSRRNENIQYF.

The chain has TRBV9 and TRBJ2-7, with 9 positions matching TRBD2. Germline V CDR1 and CDR2: SGDLS, YYNGEE. The CDR3 consists of 15 residues. V lost 1 base, J lost 2 bases, and 4 bases stayed unmatched. CDR3 DNA sequence: TGTGCCAGCAGCGTAAGTGCGGGGGGGCCCTACGAGCAGTACTTC. Protein sequence: CASSVSAGGPYEQYF.

The rearrangement joins TRBV19 to TRBJ1-2, with 7 bases identical to TRBD1. Trimming at V came to 2 bases and at J to 4 bases, leaving 7 bases not matched to a gene. CDR1 is LNHDA and CDR2 is SQIVND in the germline V gene (reference sequence). CDR3 length: 15 amino acids. CDR3 DNA sequence: TGTGCCAGTAGTATACGGGACAGACCGGGCTATGGCTACACCTTC. Protein product: CASSIRDRPGYGYTF.

The chain has TRBV9 and TRBJ2-7, with a weak D call TRBD2 (5 bases). Germline-derived CDR1 and CDR2 are SGDLS and YYNGEE. V lost 0 bases and J 2 bases, leaving 12 bases between the germline ends. This CDR3 region has 15 residues. The CDR3 here is CASSVGRDSAYEQYF. The CDR3 region has the DNA TGTGCCAGCAGCGTAGGCCGGGATAGCGCCTACGAGCAGTACTTC.